The present entry profiles one T cell receptor beta chain with its context. Its matching antigen is unknown. The record originates from a study of T cell repertoires in cytomegalovirus infection. On the study more broadly: Based on public TCR beta signatures, there were indications of CMV infection and of a matching HLA type.

Each CDR3 protein gets one entry after TCRdb re-called the reads with MiXCR. The table shows 250,000 to 350,000 distinct CDR3 sequences, with 25% occurring only once. The CDR3 totals 12 residues. The V end was cut by 1 base, the J end by 3 bases, with 7 bases between. CDR1 and CDR2 from the germline V gene are DFQATT and SNEGSKA (reference sequence). General study results and limits: Carriers of CMV plus the relevant HLA were identified by cumulative public TCR beta family frequency. Clonotype analysis showed dominance of the ex vivo response by HLA-C-restricted CMV-specific TCR beta clonotypes.

The clonotype comes from a human donor in good health (CMV status not recorded). Some clones in this sample may be carry-over from other donors' samples. The sequencing input was PBMCs. The chain joins TRBV20-1 to TRBJ2-7; D unclear. The chain's CDR3 is CSARGRSYEQYF. The DNA of the CDR3 is TGCAGTGCTAGAGGGCGGAGCTACGAGCAGTACTTC.